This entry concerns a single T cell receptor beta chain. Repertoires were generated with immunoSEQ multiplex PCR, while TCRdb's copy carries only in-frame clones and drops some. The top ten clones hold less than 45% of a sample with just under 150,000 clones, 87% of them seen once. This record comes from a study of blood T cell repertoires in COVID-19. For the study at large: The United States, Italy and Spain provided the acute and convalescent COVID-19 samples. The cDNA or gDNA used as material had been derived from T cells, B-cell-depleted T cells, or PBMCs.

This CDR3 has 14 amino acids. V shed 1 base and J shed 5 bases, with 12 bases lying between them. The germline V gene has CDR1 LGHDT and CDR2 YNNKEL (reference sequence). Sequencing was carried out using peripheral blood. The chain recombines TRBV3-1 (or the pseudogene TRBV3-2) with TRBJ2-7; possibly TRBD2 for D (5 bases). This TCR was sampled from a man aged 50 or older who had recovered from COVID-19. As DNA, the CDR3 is TGTGCCAGCAGCCAAGGAGGGCGGTCCGACGAGCAGTACTTC. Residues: CASSQGGRSDEQYF.